A selection of T cell receptor beta chains follows, all from one sample in a study of blood T cells in healthy people across ages. Using its own MiXCR run on the 5' RACE reads, TCRdb lists one record per CDR3 protein. The data show about 1.4 million distinct CDR3 sequences, roughly 60% seen once. Sequencing was performed on blood. All receptors come from a man aged 18 to 35 in good health. Both conserved end residues are trimmed from each CDR3. D genes are given only for firm matches.

TRBD2,TRBJ2-7,TRBV14,ASSRLAGGIYEQY
TRBD2,TRBJ2-3,TRBV7-9,ASSLPLAGGQDTQY
.,TRBJ2-7,TRBV7-2,ASSLDRDQYIYEQY
.,TRBJ2-7,TRBV7-9,ARDSATYEQY
.,TRBJ2-3,TRBV4-1,ASRTAAAPSTDTQY
TRBD2,TRBJ2-1,TRBV20-1,SARDKWLAGGWDEQF
.,TRBJ2-3,TRBV12-3/TRBV12-4,ASGDGDTDTQY
.,TRBJ1-1,TRBV27,ASSSLQGLNTEAF
.,TRBJ2-5,TRBV14,ARSHEWDNEQY
TRBD2,TRBJ2-2,TRBV4-1,ASSQEVGGYTGELF
.,TRBJ2-1,TRBV28,ASSFSNEQF
.,.,TRBV20-1,SASLRGPHETQY
TRBD2,TRBJ2-1,TRBV11-2,ASSLGSTSGHNEQF
.,TRBJ2-1,TRBV16,ASSQSSGIYNEQF
TRBD1,TRBJ2-5,TRBV4-2,ASSQYRDRVVGETQY
TRBD1,TRBJ2-7,TRBV9,ASSALSNRGEQY
TRBD2,TRBJ2-5,TRBV20-1,SAEAGGEFTQY
.,TRBJ2-3,TRBV4-2,ASSPRWRSTDTQY
.,TRBJ2-4,TRBV6-5,ATAGRRTKNIQY
.,TRBJ1-2,TRBV25-1,ASSNLREDYGYT